Listed below are T cell receptor beta chains from one sample, sequenced in a study of T cell responses to AZD1222 COVID-19 vaccine. Generated by immunoSEQ multiplex PCR, the TCRdb table keeps only in-frame clones and is missing some. The top ten hold around 1.5% of the sample, which has 100,000 to 150,000 clones, 70% to 90% seen once. The source material was peripheral blood, sampled on day 0 of AZD1222 vaccination. Receptors originate from an adult in good health. The CDR3 runs from the conserved cysteine through the conserved F or W. Each record gives: J gene, D gene, V gene, CDR3 DNA, CDR3 protein. The D gene is left open where the match is weak.

j_gene: TRBJ2-7
d_gene: NA
v_gene: TRBV5-4
CDR3nt: TGTGCCAGCAGCCTGGACTTGAATGAGCAGTACTTC
CDR3aa: CASSLDLNEQYF

j_gene: TRBJ2-1
d_gene: NA
v_gene: TRBV7-2
CDR3nt: TGTGCCAGCAGCTTAAGGGGGTCTACTTACAATGAGCAGTTCTTC
CDR3aa: CASSLRGSTYNEQFF

j_gene: TRBJ2-1
d_gene: NA
v_gene: TRBV19
CDR3nt: TGTGCCAGTAGTATTAGTAACCTCCATGAGCAGTTCTTC
CDR3aa: CASSISNLHEQFF

j_gene: TRBJ1-1
d_gene: NA
v_gene: TRBV5-4
CDR3nt: TGTGCCAGCAGCTTGGCCGAGCTGAACACTGAAGCTTTCTTT
CDR3aa: CASSLAELNTEAFF

j_gene: TRBJ2-3
d_gene: TRBD2
v_gene: TRBV3-1/TRBV3-2
CDR3nt: TGTGCCAGCAGCCAGGGACTAGCGGGAAGCTCAGATACGCAGTATTTT
CDR3aa: CASSQGLAGSSDTQYF

j_gene: TRBJ2-7
d_gene: TRBD1
v_gene: TRBV7-9
CDR3nt: TGTGCCAGCAGCCATTCGACAGGGAACTCCTACGAGCAGTACTTC
CDR3aa: CASSHSTGNSYEQYF

j_gene: TRBJ1-4
d_gene: NA
v_gene: TRBV9
CDR3nt: TGTGCCAGCAGCGTAGAAACGGGGGGTTCTGAAAAACTGTTTTTT
CDR3aa: CASSVETGGSEKLFF

j_gene: TRBJ2-1
d_gene: NA
v_gene: TRBV29-1
CDR3nt: TGCAGCGTACCTGTCAGGGCGGGAAATGAGCAGTTCTTC
CDR3aa: CSVPVRAGNEQFF

j_gene: TRBJ2-2
d_gene: NA
v_gene: TRBV14
CDR3nt: TGTGCCAGCAGCCCTCCGGTTGCTAGGGGGAACACCGGGGAGCTGTTTTTT
CDR3aa: CASSPPVARGNTGELFF

j_gene: TRBJ2-1
d_gene: TRBD2
v_gene: TRBV7-3
CDR3nt: TGTGCCAGCAGCTTATCGCTAGCGGGAGGGGAGTACAATGAGCAGTTCTTC
CDR3aa: CASSLSLAGGEYNEQFF